This T cell receptor (beta chain) was observed in a study of low-dose radiotherapy and immunotherapy resistance in tumors. TRAV- and TRBV-specific primers were used for first-strand cDNA, which covered alpha and beta chains. Using a constant-region primer together with a V-primer adapter, TCRs were subjected to roughly 18 PCR cycles of amplification. TCRdb reprocessed the reads with MiXCR, giving one entry per CDR3 protein. The sample contains about 100,000 distinct CDR3 sequences, roughly 20% of which appear only once. Time point of the sample: after trial treatment. Treatment noted: LDRT plus nivolumab, ipilimumab, low-dose cyclophosphamide and aspirin (RACIN trial). This clonotype was recorded at least ten times. The material was PBMCs, obtained after low-dose radiotherapy plus immunotherapy. The TCR comes from a male donor with prostate cancer.

The CDR3 is CASSLDDPRDYSYEQYF. DNA of the CDR3: TGTGCCAGCAGCTTAGATGATCCTCGGGACTATTCCTACGAGCAGTACTTC. The gene calls are TRBV11-2 and TRBJ2-7; 7 bases align to TRBD2. The CDR3 totals 17 residues. V lost 0 bases and J lost 1; bases outside the gene matches: 9. Per the germline V gene, CDR1 is SGHAT and CDR2 is FQNNGV.